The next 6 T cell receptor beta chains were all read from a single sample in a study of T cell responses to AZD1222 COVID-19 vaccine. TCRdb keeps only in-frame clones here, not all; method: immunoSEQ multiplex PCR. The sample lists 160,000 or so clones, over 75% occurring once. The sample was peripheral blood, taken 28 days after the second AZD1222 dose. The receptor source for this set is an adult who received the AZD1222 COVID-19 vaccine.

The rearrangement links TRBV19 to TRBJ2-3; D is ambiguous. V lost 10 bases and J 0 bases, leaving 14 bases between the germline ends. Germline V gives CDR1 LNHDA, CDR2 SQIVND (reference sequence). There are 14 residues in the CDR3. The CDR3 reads CATQTASSTDTQYF. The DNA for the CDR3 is TGTGCCACACAAACTGCATCTAGCACAGATACGCAGTATTTT.

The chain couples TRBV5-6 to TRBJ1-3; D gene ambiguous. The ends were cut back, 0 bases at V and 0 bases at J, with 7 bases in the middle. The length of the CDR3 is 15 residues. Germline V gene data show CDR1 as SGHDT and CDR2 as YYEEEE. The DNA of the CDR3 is TGTGCCAGCAGCTTGGGGGGTTTCTCTGGAAACACCATATATTTT. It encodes CASSLGGFSGNTIYF.

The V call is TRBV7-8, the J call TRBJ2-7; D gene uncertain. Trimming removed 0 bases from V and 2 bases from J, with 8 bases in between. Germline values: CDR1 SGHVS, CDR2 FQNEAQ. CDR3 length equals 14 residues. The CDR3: CASSLAFGPYEQYF. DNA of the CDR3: TGTGCCAGCAGCTTAGCGTTCGGGCCCTACGAGCAGTACTTC.

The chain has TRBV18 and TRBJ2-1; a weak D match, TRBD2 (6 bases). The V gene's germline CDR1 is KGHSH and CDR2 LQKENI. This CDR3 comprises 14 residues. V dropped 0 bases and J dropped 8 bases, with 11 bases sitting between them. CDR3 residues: CASSPPMTSDEQFF. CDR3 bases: TGTGCCAGCTCACCACCGATGACTAGTGATGAGCAGTTCTTC.

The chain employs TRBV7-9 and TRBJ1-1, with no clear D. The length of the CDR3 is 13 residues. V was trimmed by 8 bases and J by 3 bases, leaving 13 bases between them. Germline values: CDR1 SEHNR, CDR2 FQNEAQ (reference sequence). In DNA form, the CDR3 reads TGTGCCAGCGGGAAAGGCGGGTACACTGAAGCTTTCTTT. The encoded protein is CASGKGGYTEAFF.

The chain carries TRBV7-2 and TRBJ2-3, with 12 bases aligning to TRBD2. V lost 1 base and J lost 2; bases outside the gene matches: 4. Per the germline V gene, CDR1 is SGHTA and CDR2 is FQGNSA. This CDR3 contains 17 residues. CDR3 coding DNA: TGTGCCAGCAGCTTAGAGGCTAGCGGGGGGGCCACAGATACGCAGTATTTT. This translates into CASSLEASGGATDTQYF.